A single sample gave rise to the 4 T cell receptor beta chains below, sequenced in a study of blood T cell repertoires in COVID-19. The assay was immunoSEQ multiplex PCR, and TCRdb's table has in-frame clones only and misses some. The repertoire has some 41,000 clones, around 81% of them found once; the top ten carry about 39%. Material for sequencing was peripheral blood. The source of these receptors is a man aged 35 to 55 with active or convalescent COVID-19.

The gene calls are TRBV6-6 and TRBJ2-7, with 8 bases lining up with TRBD1. This CDR3 comprises 13 residues. Germline CDR1 MNHNY, CDR2 SVGAGI (reference sequence). The trim removed 2 bases at V and 3 bases at J, leaving 0 bases unmatched. The CDR3 DNA reads as TGTGCCAGCAGTTACGGGACAGGCTACGAGCAGTACTTC. Amino acids: CASSYGTGYEQYF.

The V gene is TRBV5-1, the J gene TRBJ2-3; TRBD1 might be the D (6 bases). From germline, CDR1 is SGHRS and CDR2 YFSETQ. CDR3 length: 15 amino acids. Between the trimmed V and J ends, which lost 0 bases and 6 bases, there was a span of 14 bases. CDR3 DNA: TGCGCCAGCAGCTTGGTCCGACAGGCGGTGGATACGCAGTATTTT. Translating it yields CASSLVRQAVDTQYF.

A few counts support this clone. The chain is built from TRBV11-3 and TRBJ2-3, with 9 bases aligning to TRBD2. The V segment lost 5 bases and the J segment 3 bases; nucleotides outside the gene matches: 9. The CDR3 is 16 residues long. CDR1 is SGHNT, CDR2 YENEEA, per germline. Written as DNA, the CDR3 is TGTGCCAGCAGCCCCCCGGGACTAGCTATAACAGATACGCAGTATTTT. Protein: CASSPPGLAITDTQYF.

This clone was counted between two and nine times. J is TRBJ1-1 and V is TRBV2, with D perhaps matching TRBD1 (5 bases). V was clipped by 2 bases and J by 0 bases, with 16 bases between them. CDR1 is SNHLY and CDR2 is FYNNEI in the germline V gene. This CDR3 comprises 17 residues. CDR3 sequence (DNA): TGTGCCAGCAGTGAAATTCCAGGGTTTGCCATGAACACTGAAGCTTTCTTT. Its translation is CASSEIPGFAMNTEAFF.